This T cell receptor (beta chain) came from a study of Ad26.COV2.S vaccination and SARS-CoV-2 variants. The length of the CDR3 is 12 residues. Looked up from germline, CDR1 is PRHDT and CDR2 is FYEKMQ (reference sequence). V gave up 5 bases and J gave up 10 bases, with 12 bases separating them. Clones were sequenced by immunoSEQ multiplex PCR, and TCRdb holds only the in-frame ones, with some missing. The data contain about 440,000 clones, about 90% of them singletons. Treatment meaning: some 20 received Ad26.COV2.S at low or high dose, single or two shots; several received placebo; per-sample allocation not given. The study sampled participants on day 63 after the first vaccine or placebo injection.

This specimen consisted of peripheral blood, obtained in a trial of Ad26.COV2.S vaccine versus placebo. This chain joins TRBV13 and TRBJ2-1; no reliable D call. This clonotype originated in a person between 18 and 60 years old who received the Ad26.COV2.S COVID-19 vaccine or a placebo. The CDR3 loop is CASSLRTEEQFF. CDR3 sequence (DNA): TGTGCCAGCAGCCTGAGGACGGAAGAGCAGTTCTTC.